This T cell receptor (beta chain) was sequenced for a study of cytomegalovirus exposure and HLA in healthy donors. Broader study findings: Several V segments, TRBV6-2 and TRBV6-3 among them, could not be told apart and were dropped.

Germline lookup yields CDR1 MNHEY and CDR2 SMNVEV (reference sequence). CDR3 length: 15 residues. Between the trimmed V and J ends, which lost 0 bases and 5 bases, there was a span of 13 bases. PCR used 60 Vbeta primers and 13 Jbeta primers. Generated by immunoSEQ multiplex PCR, the TCRdb table keeps only in-frame clones and is missing some. Of some 160,000 clones listed, about 75% are singletons. This clone was seen a few times. As yet, its antigen is unknown. Sequencing was performed on PBMCs. The receptor's source is a man in his 60s in good health and CMV-seronegative. This rearrangement joins TRBV27 to TRBJ2-5, with a possible D match to TRBD1 (6 bases). Written as DNA, the CDR3 is TGTGCCAGCAGTTTATCTGGCAGGGGTTGGGAGACCCAGTACTTC. Its translation is CASSLSGRGWETQYF.